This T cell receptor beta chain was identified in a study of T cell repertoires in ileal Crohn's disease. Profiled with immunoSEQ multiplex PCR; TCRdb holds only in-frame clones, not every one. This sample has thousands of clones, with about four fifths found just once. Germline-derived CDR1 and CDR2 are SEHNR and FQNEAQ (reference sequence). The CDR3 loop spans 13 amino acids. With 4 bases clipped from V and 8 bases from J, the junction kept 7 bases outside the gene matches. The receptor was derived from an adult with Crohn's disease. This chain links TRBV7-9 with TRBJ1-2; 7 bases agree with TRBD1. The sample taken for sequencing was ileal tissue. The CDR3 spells CASSSGGQRGYTF. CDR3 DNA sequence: TGTGCCAGCAGCTCAGGGGGTCAGCGAGGCTACACCTTC. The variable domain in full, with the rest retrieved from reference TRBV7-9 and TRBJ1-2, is DTGVSQNPRHKITKRGQNVTFRCDPISEHNRLYWYRQTLGQGPEFLTYFQNEAQLEKSRLLSDRFSAERPKGSFSTLEIQRTEQGDSAMYLCASSSGGQRGYTFGSGTRLTVV.